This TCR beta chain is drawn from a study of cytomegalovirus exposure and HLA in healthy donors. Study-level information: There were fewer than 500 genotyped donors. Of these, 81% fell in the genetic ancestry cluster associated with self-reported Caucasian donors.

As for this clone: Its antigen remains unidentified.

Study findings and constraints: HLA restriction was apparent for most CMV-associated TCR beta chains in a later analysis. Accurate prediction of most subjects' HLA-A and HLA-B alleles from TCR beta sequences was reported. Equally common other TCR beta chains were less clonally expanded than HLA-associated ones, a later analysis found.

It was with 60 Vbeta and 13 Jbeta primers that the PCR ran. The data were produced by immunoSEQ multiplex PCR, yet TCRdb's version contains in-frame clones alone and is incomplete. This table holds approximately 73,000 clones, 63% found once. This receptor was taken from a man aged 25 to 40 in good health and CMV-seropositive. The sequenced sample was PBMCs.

The CDR3 reads CASSATGAGGTDTQYF. The CDR3 bases are TGTGCCAGCAGCGCCACAGGGGCCGGGGGCACAGATACGCAGTATTTT. V is TRBV11-2 and J is TRBJ2-3, with 7 bases identical to TRBD1. The junction had 9 bases not matched to a gene; V was cut back by 5 bases and J by 1 base. The CDR3 runs to 16 residues. From germline, CDR1 is SGHAT and CDR2 FQNNGV.